This T cell receptor (beta chain) was found in a study of T cells in Graves' hyperthyroidism and ophthalmopathy (dated by TCRdb to the late 2010s). Looking at the study overall: Peripheral blood was collected at initial diagnosis, before any treatment. A discovery cohort of about a hundred patients, about 40 with Graves' ophthalmopathy and 57 with stable Graves' hyperthyroidism, was used to find distinguishing TCR V-J signatures. Whether ophthalmopathy could be predicted prospectively was tested in an independent validation cohort made up of 18 to 20 hyperthyroidism patients plus 17 patients who later progressed to ophthalmopathy. The 75 to 100 discovery patients were randomly divided into training and test sets at a 7:3 ratio. The study also compared thyroid tissue and blood T-cell repertoires from more than 5 Graves' hyperthyroidism patients. Following sampling, methimazole starting at 30 mg daily was given to hyperthyroidism patients, and high-dose intravenous methylprednisolone was given to ophthalmopathy patients. According to the paper, TCR Vbeta CDR3 sequencing was carried out on over 130 peripheral blood samples, which came from 40 to 45 ophthalmopathy, approximately 72 hyperthyroidism and approximately 17 progressor patients.

In the germline V gene, CDR1 corresponds to SQVTM and CDR2 to ANQGSEA. Trimming accounts for 4 bases at V and 3 bases at J, while the number of junction bases matched to no gene is 5. The CDR3 holds 13 amino acids from the cysteine to the phenylalanine. Only the CDR3 portion is preserved as DNA: 39 bases, with reading frame beginning at the first base. The TCR beta CDR3 regions were amplified from RNA transcripts. For the first round of RT-PCR on the TCR CDR3, the HTBI primer set was used together with the Qiagen OneStep RT-PCR kit. The libraries were constructed in a second round of multiplex PCR and then size-selected and purified. Sequencing of the libraries was done on an Illumina HiSeq2000 using paired-end 100 bp reads. As for how the authors treated the data: SOAPnuke was used to process the raw data, throwing out any read that contained adapters or uncalled bases, had a mean Phred below 15, or lacked an exact constant-primer or identifier match. COPE v1.2.5 was used to merge high-quality paired reads, and clonotypes were defined as unique nucleotide sequences. MiTCR v1.1 was used to align clonotypes to the IMGT TRBV, TRBD and TRBJ reference segments. The analysis was restricted to V-J combinations with a frequency above 0.0001, which together covered approximately 99% of the repertoires. A TCS score was defined as the ratio between F50 (clonal expansion) and ExV (chaos), using BLOSUM62-based TCRdist between CDR3 peptides within each V-J. Welch's t-statistics and random forest reduced around 550 V-J features to 13, which were used in a naive Bayes classifier (R e1071). TCRdb trimmed the raw reads at Q25, called clones with MiXCR and kept productive beta chains. For every CDR3 protein sequence, its rows merge into one entry that carries the most common genes and DNA. The V and J calls were not made by the authors but by TCRdb's processing. Recorded for this sample are about 700,000 distinct CDR3 sequences; 11% to 15% of them occurred a single time. 10% of the sample comes from the top ten.

This clonotype was observed a handful of times. Its antigen is not yet known. Base qualities are missing; no much larger clone stands one base away. A patient counted as having stable Graves' hyperthyroidism if no progression to ophthalmopathy occurred over 18 months of follow-up. Hyperthyroidism patients were aged 18 to 65 years and newly diagnosed, with disease duration of less than 2 months. Patients with uncontrolled infections, other autoimmune diseases, pregnancy or lactation were excluded. Diagnoses were established on the basis of clinical symptoms, serum thyroxine and TRAb, thyroid ultrasound, and orbital computed tomography. PBMCs were isolated from 8 to 10 ml of fresh peripheral blood by Ficoll-Paque density gradient centrifugation. Total RNA was extracted with Trizol reagent, and quality was checked on an Agilent 2100 Bioanalyzer. Study-level results and caveats: In validation, progression to ophthalmopathy was predicted by the model with more than 65% sensitivity and under 85% specificity, a median of approximately 7.1 months before onset. Sample size was not statistically predetermined, and investigators were not blinded to group allocation. Blood samples also contained most of the expanded thyroid clonotypes (frequency above 0.001), which suggests that blood repertoires may reflect thyroid immune responses. Ophthalmopathy was separated from stable hyperthyroidism by a 13 V-J signature model, with approximately 86% sensitivity and 81% to 83% specificity obtained in cross-validation and 80%/75% obtained in testing.

In this chain, TRBV29-1 is recombined with TRBJ1-2; 7 central nucleotides agree with TRBD1. The sequence was obtained from a woman between 18 and 29 years old with Graves' hyperthyroidism. The sample comprised blood. The nucleotide sequence is given as TGCAGCGTTGGGGCCGGACAGGACTATGGCTACACCTTC. Its translation is CSVGAGQDYGYTF.